The entry below describes one T cell receptor beta chain. Its antigen is unknown. The data originate from a study of shared clonotypes between healthy human individuals. Study-wide findings and caveats: Around 5% was the fraction of naive CD4 clonotypes found shared across a few donors. Genetic and exposure-history diversity was limited by the small donor number. Generation of non-shared clonotypes was less probable than generation of clonotypes shared by all four donors.

V lost 3 bases, J lost 5 bases, and 11 bases lay in between. Germline V CDR1 and CDR2: SSHAT, FNYEAQ (reference sequence). The CDR3 has 13 amino acids. Method: immunoSEQ multiplex PCR; TCRdb's copy keeps in-frame clones and lacks some. The repertoire consists of over 950,000 clones, with about 72% occurring once and the leading ten covering 0.89%. This TCR was sampled from a man younger than 30 in good health. Some clones in this sample may be carry-over from other donors' samples. V usage is TRBV7-7 and J usage is TRBJ2-7; no definite D call. Sequenced input: memory CD4+ T cells from PBMCs. Documented subset: CD45RA-negative fraction. CDR3 sequence (DNA): TGTGCCAGCAGCTTGGGCCGTCTCCACGAGCAGTACTTC. It yields the protein CASSLGRLHEQYF.